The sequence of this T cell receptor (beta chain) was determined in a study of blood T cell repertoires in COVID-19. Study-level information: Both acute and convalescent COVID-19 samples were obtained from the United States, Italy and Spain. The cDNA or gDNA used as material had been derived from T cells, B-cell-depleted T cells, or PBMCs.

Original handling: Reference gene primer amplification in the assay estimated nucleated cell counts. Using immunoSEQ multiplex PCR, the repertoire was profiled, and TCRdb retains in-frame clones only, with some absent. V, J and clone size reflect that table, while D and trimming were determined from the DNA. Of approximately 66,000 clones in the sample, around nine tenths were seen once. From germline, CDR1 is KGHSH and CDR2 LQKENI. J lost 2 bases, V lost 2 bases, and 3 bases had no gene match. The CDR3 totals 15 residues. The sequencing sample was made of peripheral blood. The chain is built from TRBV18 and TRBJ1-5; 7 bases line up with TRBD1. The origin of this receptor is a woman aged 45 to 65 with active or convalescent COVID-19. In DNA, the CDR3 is TGTGCCAGCTCACCAACAGGGGAGGGCAATCAGCCCCAGCATTTT. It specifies CASSPTGEGNQPQHF.